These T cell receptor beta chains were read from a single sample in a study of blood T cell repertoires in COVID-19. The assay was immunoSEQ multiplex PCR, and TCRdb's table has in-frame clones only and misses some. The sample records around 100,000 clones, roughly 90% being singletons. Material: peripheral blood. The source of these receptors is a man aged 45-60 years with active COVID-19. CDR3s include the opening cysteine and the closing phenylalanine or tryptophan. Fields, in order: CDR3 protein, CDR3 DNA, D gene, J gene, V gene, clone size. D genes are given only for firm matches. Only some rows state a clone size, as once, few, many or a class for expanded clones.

CDR3 protein: CASSLQGIGNTIYF
CDR3 DNA: TGTGCCAGCAGCCTACAGGGTATAGGAAACACCATATATTTT
D gene: .
J gene: TRBJ1-3
V gene: TRBV5-4
clone size: .

CDR3 protein: CASSATGQGDYTDTQYF
CDR3 DNA: TGTGCCAGTAGTGCAACGGGACAGGGGGACTACACAGATACGCAGTATTTT
D gene: TRBD1
J gene: TRBJ2-3
V gene: TRBV19
clone size: .

CDR3 protein: CASSRDRYTEAFF
CDR3 DNA: TGTGCCAGCAGTAGGGACAGATACACTGAAGCTTTCTTT
D gene: TRBD1
J gene: TRBJ1-1
V gene: TRBV5-4
clone size: once

CDR3 protein: CASSPIAGGLANEQFF
CDR3 DNA: TGTGCCAGCAGCCCGATAGCGGGGGGACTCGCAAATGAGCAGTTCTTC
D gene: TRBD2
J gene: TRBJ2-1
V gene: TRBV9
clone size: .

CDR3 protein: CSVELGAPYGYTF
CDR3 DNA: TGCAGCGTTGAATTAGGGGCCCCCTATGGCTACACCTTC
D gene: .
J gene: TRBJ1-2
V gene: TRBV29-1
clone size: .

CDR3 protein: CASSYHTGPLHF
CDR3 DNA: TGTGCCAGCAGCTACCACACGGGACCCCTCCACTTT
D gene: .
J gene: TRBJ1-6
V gene: TRBV7-9
clone size: .

CDR3 protein: CASSFAGASNQPQHF
CDR3 DNA: TGTGCCAGCAGCTTTGCAGGGGCGAGCAATCAGCCCCAGCATTTT
D gene: .
J gene: TRBJ1-5
V gene: TRBV7-9
clone size: once

CDR3 protein: CASSPETGGETQYF
CDR3 DNA: TGTGCCAGCTCACCAGAGACAGGGGGCGAGACCCAGTACTTC
D gene: TRBD1
J gene: TRBJ2-5
V gene: TRBV18
clone size: .

CDR3 protein: CASSIGSKGAGQPQHF
CDR3 DNA: TGTGCCAGTAGTATAGGGAGTAAAGGGGCCGGTCAGCCCCAGCATTTT
D gene: .
J gene: TRBJ1-5
V gene: TRBV19
clone size: .

CDR3 protein: CASSIAGRETQYF
CDR3 DNA: TGTGCCAGTAGTATAGCCGGCAGGGAAACGCAGTATTTT
D gene: .
J gene: TRBJ2-3
V gene: TRBV19
clone size: .

CDR3 protein: CASSRDRGLEKLFF
CDR3 DNA: TGTGCCAGCAGCAGGGACAGGGGGCTGGAAAAACTGTTTTTT
D gene: TRBD1
J gene: TRBJ1-4
V gene: TRBV6-5
clone size: .